The source of this T cell receptor (beta chain) is a study of blood T cell repertoires in COVID-19. Whole-study context: There were acute and convalescent COVID-19 samples, and they came from the United States, Italy and Spain.

Sequencing was performed with immunoSEQ multiplex PCR; in TCRdb, only in-frame clones are kept and a portion is missing. This sample has under 150,000 clones; about 82% occur once, and the top ten carry around 4.8%. Only a few counts were recorded for this clone. CDR1 is MNHEY and CDR2 is SMNVEV in the germline V gene (reference sequence). V lost 5 bases to trimming and J lost 3 bases; unmatched junction nucleotides: 9. The CDR3 consists of 15 residues. This clonotype originated in a woman of 80 years or more with active or convalescent COVID-19. Sequencing was carried out using peripheral blood. The V call is TRBV27, the J call TRBJ1-2; 7 bases line up with TRBD1. The CDR3 loop is CASSGSSQGYYGYTF. CDR3 nucleotide sequence: TGTGCCAGCAGTGGGAGCTCACAGGGGTACTATGGCTACACCTTC.